This T cell receptor beta chain was identified in a study of blood T cell repertoires in COVID-19. Study in general: Donors in the United States, Italy and Spain gave samples during acute or convalescent COVID-19.

Germline loops: CDR1 MNHEY, CDR2 SVGEGT. The CDR3 has 15 residues. Trimming took 5 bases from V and 7 from J; bases not matched to a gene: 8. Libraries were prepared by immunoSEQ multiplex PCR; TCRdb keeps only in-frame clonotypes and omits some of them. The data hold approximately 150,000 clones, with 87% observed a single time. Sequencing used PBMCs or T cells enriched from blood (not recorded which). The chain is built from TRBV6-2 or TRBV6-3 and TRBJ2-1; the match to TRBD2 covers 10 bases. This TCR was sampled from a woman aged 40 to 55 who had been exposed to COVID-19. The CDR3 sequence: CASSRGLARGNEQFF. The CDR3 nucleotides are TGTGCCAGCAGTAGGGGACTAGCGAGAGGTAATGAGCAGTTCTTC.